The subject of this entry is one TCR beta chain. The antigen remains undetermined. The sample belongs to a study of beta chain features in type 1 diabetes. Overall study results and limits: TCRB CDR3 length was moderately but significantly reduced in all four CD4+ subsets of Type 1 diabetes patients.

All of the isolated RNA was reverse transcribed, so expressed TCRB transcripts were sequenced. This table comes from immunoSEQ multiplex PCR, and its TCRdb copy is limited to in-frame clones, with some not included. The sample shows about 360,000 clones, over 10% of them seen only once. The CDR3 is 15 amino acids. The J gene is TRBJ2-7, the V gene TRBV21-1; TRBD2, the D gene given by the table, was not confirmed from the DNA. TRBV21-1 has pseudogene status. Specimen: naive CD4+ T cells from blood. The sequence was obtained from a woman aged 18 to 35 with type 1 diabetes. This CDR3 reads CASSNDGERPKEQYF. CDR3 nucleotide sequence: TGTGCCAGCAGCAATGACGGGGAGCGGCCTAAGGAGCAGTACTTC.